Listed below are T cell receptor beta chains from one sample, sequenced in a study of blood T cell repertoires in COVID-19. TCRdb's copy holds only in-frame clones and misses some; the assay was immunoSEQ multiplex PCR. The sample includes about 200,000 clones, about nine tenths of them seen just once. Sequenced: peripheral blood. These receptors originate from a young man who had recovered from COVID-19. Each CDR3 is given with its conserved first and last residue. D genes are given only for firm matches. Clone size appears in some rows only: once, few, many, or a class for an expanded clone.

j_call d_call clone_size v_call cdr3_aa cdr3_nt
TRBJ2-7 NA NA TRBV5-5 CASSPWTATYYEQYF TGTGCCAGCAGCCCATGGACAGCAACCTACTACGAGCAGTACTTC
TRBJ2-3 TRBD2 NA TRBV5-6 CASSLETSGGFASTDTQYF TGTGCCAGCAGCTTGGAGACTAGCGGGGGGTTTGCTAGCACAGATACGCAGTATTTT
TRBJ2-7 TRBD1 NA TRBV28 CASSLLGGQGLYEQYF TGTGCCAGCAGTTTATTGGGAGGACAGGGACTCTACGAGCAGTACTTC
TRBJ2-7 NA NA TRBV19 CASGGGFYEQYF TGTGCCAGTGGTGGCGGTTTCTACGAGCAGTACTTC
TRBJ2-5 TRBD1 NA TRBV6-5 CASSYPGQGKETQYF TGTGCCAGCAGTTACCCAGGACAGGGCAAAGAGACCCAGTACTTC
TRBJ1-2 TRBD1 NA TRBV7-9 CASSLAAGQVLYGYTF TGTGCCAGCAGCTTAGCGGCGGGACAGGTGCTCTATGGCTACACCTTC
TRBJ1-2 TRBD1 once TRBV15 CATSTTYNRGPYGYTF TGTGCCACCAGCACCACCTATAACAGGGGGCCCTATGGCTACACCTTC
TRBJ1-6 NA NA TRBV7-2 CASNQLRNSPLHF TGTGCCAGCAACCAACTGCGGAATTCACCCCTCCACTTT
TRBJ2-3 NA NA TRBV3-1/TRBV3-2 CASSRGFATQYF TGTGCCAGCAGCCGAGGGTTCGCTACGCAGTATTTT
TRBJ2-7 NA NA TRBV5-5 CASDSSYEQYF TGTGCCAGCGACAGCTCCTACGAGCAGTACTTC
TRBJ1-6 NA NA TRBV11-2 CASSLDPSSYNSPLHF TGTGCCAGCAGCTTAGATCCGAGCTCCTATAATTCACCCCTCCACTTT
TRBJ1-1 TRBD1 NA TRBV5-1 CASRQGASVNTEAFF TGCGCCAGCCGCCAGGGGGCGAGTGTGAACACTGAAGCTTTCTTT
TRBJ1-3 TRBD1 NA TRBV5-1 CASRTDRGRSSGNTIYF TGCGCCAGCAGGACCGACAGGGGGCGAAGTTCTGGAAACACCATATATTTT
TRBJ2-2 NA NA TRBV5-6 CASSLDRGYTGELFF TGTGCCAGCAGCTTGGATAGGGGGTACACCGGGGAGCTGTTTTTT
TRBJ2-3 TRBD2 NA TRBV18 CASSPPSGGAFGTDTQYF TGTGCCAGCTCACCACCTAGCGGGGGGGCCTTCGGCACAGATACGCAGTATTTT
TRBJ2-2 NA NA TRBV15 CATSRVREVAGELFF TGTGCCACCAGCAGAGTCAGGGAAGTCGCCGGGGAGCTGTTTTTT
TRBJ1-5 NA NA TRBV6-4 CASSDYAEVQPQHF TGTGCCAGCAGTGACTATGCGGAGGTCCAGCCCCAGCATTTT
TRBJ2-7 TRBD1 few TRBV5-4 CASSLTGVEQYF TGTGCCAGCAGCTTGACAGGGGTCGAGCAGTACTTC
TRBJ1-1 NA NA TRBV3-1/TRBV3-2 CASSQGWGPQYSEAFF TGTGCCAGCAGCCAGGGGTGGGGGCCGCAATACTCTGAAGCTTTCTTT
TRBJ2-3 TRBD2 NA TRBV9 CASSVDGRGRGSLLTSTDTQYF TGTGCCAGCAGCGTAGACGGACGAGGGCGGGGGTCGCTACTAACTAGCACAGATACGCAGTATTTT
TRBJ2-3 TRBD2 NA TRBV13 CASSLGLSGGPYTDTQYF TGTGCCAGCAGCTTAGGCCTTTCGGGGGGGCCATACACAGATACGCAGTATTTT
TRBJ1-5 NA few TRBV7-9 CASSWELDQPQHF TGTGCCAGCAGCTGGGAGTTAGATCAGCCCCAGCATTTT
TRBJ2-2 NA NA TRBV3-1/TRBV3-2 CASSLVAGRNTGELFF TGTGCCAGCAGCCTCGTGGCGGGGCGGAACACCGGGGAGCTGTTTTTT
TRBJ1-3 NA NA TRBV5-5 CASSLDPPGADSGNTIYF TGTGCCAGCAGCTTGGACCCGCCAGGGGCCGACTCTGGAAACACCATATATTTT
TRBJ2-2 TRBD2 NA TRBV3-1/TRBV3-2 CASSLPGASGAGELFF TGTGCCAGCAGCCTCCCTGGGGCTAGCGGGGCCGGGGAGCTGTTTTTT
TRBJ1-6 NA once TRBV11-2 CASSLRGMRNSPLHF TGTGCCAGCAGCTTAAGGGGGATGAGGAATTCACCCCTCCACTTT
TRBJ2-4 NA NA TRBV7-2 CASRPWGAAIAKNIQYF TGTGCCAGCAGACCCTGGGGAGCGGCTATAGCCAAAAACATTCAGTACTTC
TRBJ2-7 TRBD1 NA TRBV5-1 CASSTGQGQGEQYF TGCGCCAGCAGCACCGGACAGGGGCAGGGTGAGCAGTACTTC
TRBJ1-1 NA NA TRBV11-3 CASSLDQGTDAFF TGTGCCAGCAGCTTAGATCAGGGAACCGACGCTTTCTTT
TRBJ1-2 NA NA TRBV20-1 CSASSADGYTF TGCAGTGCTAGTTCGGCGGATGGCTACACCTTC
TRBJ2-7 NA NA TRBV3-1/TRBV3-2 CASSQDLAPSYEQYF TGTGCCAGCAGCCAAGATCTAGCGCCTTCCTACGAGCAGTACTTC
TRBJ1-1 NA NA TRBV5-1 CASSLDRVSTEAFF TGCGCCAGCAGCTTGGACAGGGTGAGCACTGAAGCTTTCTTT
TRBJ2-7 TRBD2 NA TRBV5-3 CARSFPGLAGAHYEQYF TGTGCCAGAAGCTTCCCGGGACTAGCGGGGGCCCATTACGAGCAGTACTTC
TRBJ2-1 NA NA TRBV5-4 CASSLALGVNEQFF TGTGCCAGCAGCTTGGCTCTCGGGGTTAATGAGCAGTTCTTC
TRBJ2-4 NA NA TRBV10-2 CASSESTGDIQYF TGCGCCAGCAGTGAGTCGACGGGGGACATTCAGTACTTC